This TCR beta chain originates from a study of Graves' ophthalmopathy and Graves' hyperthyroidism. Findings and limits, study-wide: A model of 13 signatures distinguished ophthalmopathy from stable hyperthyroidism at approximately 90% sensitivity and 81.08% specificity. Ophthalmopathy progression predictions by the model showed roughly 77% specificity and about 70% sensitivity.

No ophthalmopathy within 18 months of follow-up signified stable hyperthyroidism. Other autoimmune diseases, uncontrolled infections, pregnancy or lactation ruled patients out of participation. Turning to this clonotype: Its antigen remains unknown.

Using RNA transcripts, the TCR beta CDR3 regions were amplified. In the first round, RT-PCR was carried out with HTBI primers, and a multiplex PCR formed the second round. TCRdb reprocessed the multiplex PCR reads with MiXCR, giving one entry per CDR3 protein. The sample carries some 350,000 distinct CDR3 sequences, about a sixth recorded once. The CDR3 has 15 amino acids. The germline V gene has CDR1 MNHEY and CDR2 SVGEGT. V was trimmed by 2 bases and J by 2 bases, leaving 13 bases between them. What was sequenced was peripheral blood. This receptor was identified in an adult woman with stable Graves' hyperthyroidism. This chain uses TRBV6-2 or TRBV6-3 with TRBJ2-7, with D hard to call. The CDR3 region is CASSYEQDIAYEQYF. CDR3 coding DNA: TGTGCCAGCAGTTACGAGCAGGATATTGCCTACGAGCAGTACTTC.